The next 20 T cell receptor beta chains were all read from a single sample in a study of T-cell reconstitution after alpha-beta-depleted transplantation in children. Unique molecular identifiers featured in how the TCRbeta library was prepared. TCRdb itself ran the PCR reads through MiXCR, one entry per CDR3 protein. The data show around 800,000 distinct CDR3 sequences, roughly 15% seen once. The sequencing used PBMCs, mostly from graft donor cells, collected 360 days after TCRalphabeta/CD19-depleted stem cell transplant. The receptor source for this set is a male patient younger than 18 who had a stem cell transplant for acute lymphoblastic leukemia, so the T cells may come from the graft donor.

This chain uses TRBV20-1 with TRBJ2-1, with 10 bases that match TRBD2. The CDR3 covers 15 residues. Germline assignment: CDR1 DFQATT and CDR2 SNEGSKA (reference sequence). After removal of 3 bases from V and 7 bases from J, the junction contained 9 bases not matched to a gene. CDR3 amino acids: CSASFLAGALNEQFF. Here the CDR3 DNA reads TGCAGTGCTAGTTTTCTAGCGGGAGCTTTGAATGAGCAGTTCTTC.

The rearrangement uses TRBV12-3 or TRBV12-4 and TRBJ1-1, with no clear D. The CDR3 has 15 residues. V was cut by 6 bases and J by 5 bases, with 19 bases left in between. The CDR3: CASSLPAAKRTEAFF. The CDR3 DNA follows: TGTGCCAGCAGCCTCCCGGCGGCCAAACGGACTGAAGCTTTCTTT.

In this sample, this clonotype turned up many times. The CDR3 DNA reads TGCGCCAGCAGCTTAACTAGCGGGAGGGCCGCAGATACGCAGTATTTT. Protein: CASSLTSGRAADTQYF. V gene TRBV5-1 combines with J gene TRBJ2-3; 13 bases line up with TRBD2. V lost 2 bases, J lost 4 bases, and 4 bases stayed unmatched. The CDR3 length is 16 residues. The germline CDR1 and CDR2 sequences are SGHRS and YFSETQ.

There are a few counts of this clonotype. V gene TRBV20-1 combines with J gene TRBJ2-7; D not certain. The CDR3 runs 12 residues. Germline V gene data show CDR1 as DFQATT and CDR2 as SNEGSKA (reference sequence). V was pared by 0 bases and J by 6 bases, with 9 bases between. This CDR3 is CSAREGWGEQYF. The CDR3 region has the DNA TGCAGTGCTAGAGAGGGCTGGGGCGAGCAGTACTTC.

This clonotype has more than one count but fewer than ten. J is TRBJ2-3 and V is TRBV14, with TRBD1 identical over 12 bases. V dropped 0 bases and J dropped 3; count of bases not matched to a gene: 7. Germline V CDR1 and CDR2: SGHDN, FVKESK. The CDR3 contains 18 residues. The DNA of the CDR3 is TGTGCCAGCAGCCAAGATGACCGGGACAGGGGGCGGACAGATACGCAGTATTTT. This gives the protein CASSQDDRDRGRTDTQYF.

V gene TRBV5-1 combines with J gene TRBJ2-3; 13 bases are a match to TRBD2. The V gene end was trimmed by 2 bases and the J gene end by 0 bases; junction bases not matched to a gene: 3. Germline CDR1 reads SGHRS; CDR2 reads YFSETQ. The CDR3 has 17 residues. CDR3 loop: CASSFGLAGVSTDTQYF. CDR3 nucleotide sequence: TGCGCCAGCAGCTTTGGACTAGCGGGAGTTAGCACAGATACGCAGTATTTT.

The chain is built from TRBV5-5 and TRBJ2-3; tentative D call: TRBD2 (6 bases). Per germline, CDR1 SGHKS and CDR2 YYEKEE (reference sequence). The CDR3 covers 16 residues. Trimming left V 0 bases short and J 4 bases short, with 15 bases between. DNA for the CDR3: TGTGCCAGCAGCTTGGCGGGCGGGAATATGGCAGATACGCAGTATTTT. Translation: CASSLAGGNMADTQYF.

The J gene is TRBJ1-6, the V gene TRBV10-3, with a weak D call TRBD1 (5 bases). Germline CDR1 ENHRY, CDR2 SYGVKD. V was clipped by 5 bases and J by 7 bases, with 12 bases between them. The CDR3 consists of 14 residues. The CDR3, as DNA: TGTGCCATCAGTAGGGACCCTAACAATTCACCCCTCCACTTT. Its protein product is CAISRDPNNSPLHF.

There are a few counts of this clonotype. The rearrangement links TRBV5-1 to TRBJ2-1; 7 nucleotides line up with TRBD2. The V gene's germline CDR1 is SGHRS and CDR2 YFSETQ. There are 16 residues in the CDR3. The junction had 14 bases not matched to a gene; V was cut back by 1 base and J by 10 bases. Here the CDR3 DNA reads TGCGCCAGCAGCTTGACGGGAGGCTCCCTTACAAAGGAGCAGTTCTTC. It codes for CASSLTGGSLTKEQFF. The full variable domain, rest sourced from reference TRBV5-1 and TRBJ2-1, is KAGVTQTPRYLIKTRGQQVTLSCSPISGHRSVSWYQQTPGQGLQFLFEYFSETQRNKGNFPGRFSGRQFSNSRSEMNVSTLELGDSALYLCASSLTGGSLTKEQFFGPGTRLTVL.

This clonotype appeared a few times. The chain employs TRBV5-5 and TRBJ2-7, with TRBD2 matching over 7 bases. Germline trimming cut 0 bases from V and 5 bases from J; bases unmatched to any gene: 5. The CDR3 runs to 14 residues. Germline values: CDR1 SGHKS, CDR2 YYEKEE (reference sequence). The CDR3 DNA follows: TGTGCCAGCAGCTTGGCCTGGGGGGGGGACGAGCAGTACTTC. As protein: CASSLAWGGDEQYF.

In this sample, this clonotype turned up a few times. The J gene is TRBJ2-7, the V gene TRBV10-3, with 7 bases matching TRBD1. V gave up 6 bases and J gave up 0 bases; unmatched junction bases: 5. The CDR3 totals 14 residues. Germline V lookup: CDR1 ENHRY, CDR2 SYGVKD. CDR3 protein: CAISPTGSSYEQYF. CDR3 bases: TGTGCCATCAGCCCGACAGGGAGCTCCTACGAGCAGTACTTC.

This clonotype was picked up many times. This rearrangement joins TRBV9 to TRBJ2-4, with D uncertain. V lost 0 bases to trimming and J lost 5 bases, with 18 bases between them. The CDR3 has 17 residues. Germline values: CDR1 SGDLS, CDR2 YYNGEE. CDR3 amino acids: CASSVASIAPIENIQYF. The CDR3 DNA follows: TGTGCCAGCAGCGTAGCCTCTATAGCCCCCATCGAAAACATTCAGTACTTC.

This clonotype has just a few counts. This chain uses TRBV4-1 with TRBJ2-5; 7 bases align to TRBD2. CDR3 length: 15 residues. V was clipped by 3 bases and J by 1 base; unmatched bases: 5. From germline, CDR1 is MGHRA and CDR2 YSYEKL. The CDR3 DNA reads TGCGCCAGCAGCCATCGAGCTAGCGGCCAAGAGACCCAGTACTTC. It codes for CASSHRASGQETQYF.

This sequence joins TRBV5-1 and TRBJ1-6, with D maybe TRBD1 (5 bases). The CDR3 runs 17 residues. Germline CDR1 and CDR2: SGHRS and YFSETQ. V lost 0 bases, J lost 9 bases, and 19 bases lay in between. CDR3 residues: CASSLEGQGVMGSPLHF. The CDR3 nucleotides read TGCGCCAGCAGCTTGGAAGGACAAGGGGTGATGGGTTCACCCCTCCACTTT.

The rearrangement joins TRBV15 to TRBJ2-7; the D is unclear. Germline V lookup: CDR1 LNHNV, CDR2 YYDKDF (reference sequence). This CDR3 comprises 13 residues. The V end was cut by 0 bases, the J end by 2 bases, with 5 bases between. CDR3 residues: CATSRDVTYEQYF. The CDR3 bases are TGTGCCACCAGCAGAGACGTTACCTACGAGCAGTACTTC.

This chain links TRBV15 with TRBJ2-7; D remains unclear. From germline, CDR1 is LNHNV and CDR2 YYDKDF (reference sequence). The CDR3 length is 11 residues. Trimming left V 0 bases short and J 5 bases short, with 2 bases between. CDR3 residues: CATSRDDEQYF. As DNA, the CDR3 is TGTGCCACCAGCAGAGATGACGAGCAGTACTTC.

The rearrangement uses TRBV10-3 and TRBJ2-7; TRBD2 agrees at 7 bases. The CDR3 is made up of 15 amino acids. The V gene end was trimmed by 3 bases and the J gene end by 1 base; junction bases not matched to a gene: 6. Germline V gene lookup returns CDR1 ENHRY and CDR2 SYGVKD. DNA of the CDR3: TGTGCCATCAGTGATAAACTAGCGAATTCCTACGAGCAGTACTTC. Its translation is CAISDKLANSYEQYF.

This clonotype appeared many times. V usage is TRBV4-2 and J usage is TRBJ2-1, with D perhaps TRBD1 or TRBD2 (6 bases each). This CDR3 has 17 amino acids. The V end lost 3 bases, the J end lost 4 bases, and 19 bases lay between the germline ends. Germline CDR1 reads LGHNA; CDR2 reads YNFKEQ. The CDR3 sequence is CASSQARGGRIYNEQFF. In DNA form, the CDR3 reads TGTGCCAGCAGCCAGGCGAGAGGGGGGCGGATTTACAATGAGCAGTTCTTC.

This chain uses TRBV20-1 with TRBJ1-1; D is uncertain. Germline V gene sequence: CDR1 DFQATT, CDR2 SNEGSKA (reference sequence). The CDR3 sequence is 16 residues long. Deletions cut 0 bases from V and 0 bases from J, with 14 bases between. CDR3 DNA sequence: TGCAGTGCTAGAGATCCGGGAAAGAGGGTGAACACTGAAGCTTTCTTT. Its protein product is CSARDPGKRVNTEAFF.

This chain uses TRBV10-3 with TRBJ2-3; 11 nucleotides match TRBD2. The V gene end was trimmed by 10 bases and the J gene end by 0 bases; junction bases not matched to a gene: 6. The germline gives CDR1 ENHRY, CDR2 SYGVKD. The CDR3 consists of 15 residues. The CDR3 protein is CATAGTSGSTDTQYF. Written as DNA, the CDR3 is TGTGCCACCGCCGGGACTAGCGGTAGCACAGATACGCAGTATTTT.